This T cell receptor beta chain was profiled in a study of blood T cell repertoires in COVID-19. Overall study context: Samples of COVID-19 (acute and convalescent) were obtained from the United States, Italy and Spain. T cells, B-cell-depleted T cells, or PBMCs supplied cDNA or gDNA.

Study processing details: Scientists estimated how many nucleated cells there were by amplifying reference gene primers. TCRdb's table, derived via immunoSEQ multiplex PCR, lists solely in-frame clones and lacks some. The V and J calls and clone size were taken over from that table, and D and trimming were inferred from the DNA. The data contain around 110,000 clones, roughly 88% of them singletons. The receptor comes from a woman in her 70s with acute or convalescent COVID-19. Sequencing used peripheral blood.

The CDR3 loop reads CASSEGGGQPQHF. The CDR3 DNA follows: TGTGCCAGTAGTGAGGGCGGGGGACAGCCCCAGCATTTT. This sequence joins TRBV19 and TRBJ1-5; maybe TRBD1 (5 bases). Germline CDR1 LNHDA, CDR2 SQIVND (reference sequence). The CDR3 spans 13 residues. Trimming stripped 5 bases from V and 7 bases from J, with 12 bases between. The full variable domain, its missing parts supplied by reference TRBV19 and TRBJ1-5, is DGGITQSPKYLFRKEGQNVTLSCEQNLNHDAMYWYRQDPGQGLRLIYYSQIVNDFQKGDIAEGYSVSREKKESFPLTVTSAQKNPTAFYLCASSEGGGQPQHFGDGTRLSIL.